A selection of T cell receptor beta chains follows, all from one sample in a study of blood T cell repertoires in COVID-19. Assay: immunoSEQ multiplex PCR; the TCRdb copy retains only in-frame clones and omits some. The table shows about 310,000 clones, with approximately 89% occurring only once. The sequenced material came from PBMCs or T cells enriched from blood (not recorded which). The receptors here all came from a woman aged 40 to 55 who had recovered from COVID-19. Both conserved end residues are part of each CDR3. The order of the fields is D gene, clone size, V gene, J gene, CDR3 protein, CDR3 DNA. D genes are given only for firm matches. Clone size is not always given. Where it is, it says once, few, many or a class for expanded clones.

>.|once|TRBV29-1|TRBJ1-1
CSVLSGRQAFF
TGCAGCGTTCTCAGCGGGCGCCAAGCTTTCTTT
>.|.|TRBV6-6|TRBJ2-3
CASSLGGDTQYF
TGTGCCAGCAGTCTCGGAGGAGATACGCAGTATTTT
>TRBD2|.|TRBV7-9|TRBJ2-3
CASSSLPASGGLDTQYF
TGTGCCAGCAGCTCCCTCCCGGCTAGCGGGGGCCTGGATACGCAGTATTTT
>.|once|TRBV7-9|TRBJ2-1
CASSPEGGGHYNEQFF
TGTGCCAGCAGCCCTGAGGGCGGGGGACACTACAATGAGCAGTTCTTC
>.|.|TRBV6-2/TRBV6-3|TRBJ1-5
CASSRGSAQHF
TGTGCCAGCAGCCGAGGATCAGCCCAGCATTTT
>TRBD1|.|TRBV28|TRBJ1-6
CASTQQGDNSPLHF
TGTGCCAGCACCCAACAGGGGGATAATTCACCCCTCCACTTT
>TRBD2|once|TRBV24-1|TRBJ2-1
CATPDRGEDNEQFF
TGTGCCACACCGGACCGGGGGGAGGACAATGAGCAGTTCTTC
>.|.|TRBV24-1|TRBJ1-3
CATSDAGQPGSGNTIYF
TGTGCCACCAGTGACGCAGGACAGCCAGGCTCTGGAAACACCATATATTTT
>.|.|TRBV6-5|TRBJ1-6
CASFTAGSPLHF
TGTGCCAGCTTTACAGCTGGGTCACCCCTCCACTTT
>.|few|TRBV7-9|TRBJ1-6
CASSFSDSPLHF
TGTGCCAGCAGCTTTTCCGATTCACCCCTCCACTTT
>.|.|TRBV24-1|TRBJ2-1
CATSDSRGYNEQFF
TGTGCCACCAGTGATTCGCGGGGCTACAATGAGCAGTTCTTC
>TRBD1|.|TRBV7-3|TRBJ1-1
CASSPTGIDTEAFF
TGTGCCAGCAGTCCGACAGGGATTGACACTGAAGCTTTCTTT
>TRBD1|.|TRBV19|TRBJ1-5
CASSIPTGGGNQPQHF
TGTGCCAGTAGTATCCCAACAGGGGGTGGCAATCAGCCCCAGCATTTT
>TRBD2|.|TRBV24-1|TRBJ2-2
CATSDPRTSGNTGELFF
TGTGCCACCAGTGATCCAAGGACTAGCGGGAACACCGGGGAGCTGTTTTTT
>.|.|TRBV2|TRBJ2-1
CASSEAPGYRNEQFF
TGTGCCAGCAGTGAAGCGCCAGGGTACCGCAATGAGCAGTTCTTC
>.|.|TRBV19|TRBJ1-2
CASSKNRAEALTNYGYTF
TGTGCCAGTAGTAAGAACAGGGCAGAAGCGCTTACTAACTATGGCTACACCTTC
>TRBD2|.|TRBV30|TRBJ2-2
CAWSPGAGGNTGELFF
TGTGCCTGGAGCCCCGGGGCGGGGGGGAACACCGGGGAGCTGTTTTTT
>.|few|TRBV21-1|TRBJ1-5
CASSQGQGQHSNQPQHF
TGTGCCAGCAGCCAGGGACAGGGGCAACATAGCAATCAGCCCCAGCATTTT
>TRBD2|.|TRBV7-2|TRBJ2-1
CASSPRSSGSSSYNEQFF
TGTGCCAGCAGCCCCCGGAGTAGCGGGAGTAGTTCCTACAATGAGCAGTTCTTC
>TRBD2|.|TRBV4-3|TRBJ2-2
CASSPMLGAGVAGELFF
TGCGCCAGCAGCCCTATGTTAGGAGCGGGAGTGGCCGGGGAGCTGTTTTTT
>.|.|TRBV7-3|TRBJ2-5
CASSLNKKETQYF
TGTGCCAGCAGCTTAAATAAAAAAGAGACCCAGTACTTC
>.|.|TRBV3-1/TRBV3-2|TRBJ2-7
CASSQNLVGGSYEQYF
TGTGCCAGCAGCCAAAATCTCGTGGGGGGATCCTACGAGCAGTACTTC
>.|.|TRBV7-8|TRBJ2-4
CASSLAIPENIQYF
TGTGCCAGCAGCTTAGCGATCCCGGAGAACATTCAGTACTTC
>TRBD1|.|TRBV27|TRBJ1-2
CASRPDRALAYGYTF
TGTGCCAGCAGACCTGACAGGGCGCTCGCCTATGGCTACACCTTC
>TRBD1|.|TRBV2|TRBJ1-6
CASRPQGFSYNSPLHF
TGTGCCAGCAGACCACAGGGGTTCTCCTATAATTCACCCCTCCACTTT
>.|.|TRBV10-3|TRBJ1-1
CAINEVVGTEAFF
TGTGCCATCAACGAGGTGGTCGGCACTGAAGCTTTCTTT
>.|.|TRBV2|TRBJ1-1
CASSELGVGTEAFF
TGTGCCAGCAGTGAACTCGGGGTGGGCACTGAAGCTTTCTTT
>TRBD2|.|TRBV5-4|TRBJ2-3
CASSYDGAGGGTDTQYF
TGTGCCAGCAGCTATGATGGGGCGGGAGGGGGCACAGATACGCAGTATTTT
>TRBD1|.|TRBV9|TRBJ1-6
CASSGGTGLSPLHF
TGTGCCAGCAGCGGCGGGACAGGATTATCACCCCTCCACTTT
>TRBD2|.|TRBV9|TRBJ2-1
CASSPSGGTYNEQFF
TGTGCCAGCAGCCCGAGCGGGGGGACCTACAATGAGCAGTTCTTC
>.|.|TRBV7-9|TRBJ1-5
CASSFWASEYSNQPQHF
TGTGCCAGCAGCTTTTGGGCATCGGAATATAGCAATCAGCCCCAGCATTTT
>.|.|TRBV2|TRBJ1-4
CASRAGEGFRNEKLFF
TGTGCCAGCAGAGCAGGGGAGGGATTTCGTAATGAAAAACTGTTTTTT
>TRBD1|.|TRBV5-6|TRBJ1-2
CASSALDRSWGYTF
TGTGCCAGCAGCGCTTTGGACAGGTCTTGGGGCTACACCTTC
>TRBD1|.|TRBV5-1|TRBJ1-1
CASSGTVNTEAFF
TGCGCCAGCAGCGGGACAGTGAACACTGAAGCTTTCTTT
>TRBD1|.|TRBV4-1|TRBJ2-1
CASSPGQGRSYNEQFF
TGCGCCAGCAGCCCGGGACAGGGTAGGTCCTACAATGAGCAGTTCTTC
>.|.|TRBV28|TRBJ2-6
CASTSGGKTGANVLTF
TGTGCCAGCACCTCAGGGGGGAAAACTGGGGCCAACGTCCTGACTTTC
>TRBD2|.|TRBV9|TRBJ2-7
CASSVGGLAGVWEQYF
TGTGCCAGCAGCGTAGGCGGTCTAGCGGGGGTTTGGGAGCAGTACTTC
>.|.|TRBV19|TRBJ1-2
CASSRDMRGYTF
TGTGCCAGTAGTCGGGACATGCGTGGCTACACCTTC
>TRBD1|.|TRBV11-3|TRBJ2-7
CASRYTGADEQYF
TGTGCCAGCAGGTATACAGGGGCGGACGAGCAGTACTTC
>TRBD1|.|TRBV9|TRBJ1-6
CASSVAGTGVNSPLHF
TGTGCCAGCAGCGTCGCCGGGACAGGGGTTAATTCACCCCTCCACTTT
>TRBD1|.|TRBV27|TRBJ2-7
CASRLQGQGVARISYEQYF
TGTGCCAGCCGCTTACAGGGGCAGGGGGTAGCGCGGATCTCCTACGAGCAGTACTTC
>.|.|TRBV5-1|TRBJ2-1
CASSPGEGSYNEQFF
TGCGCCAGCAGCCCCGGAGAGGGATCCTACAATGAGCAGTTCTTC
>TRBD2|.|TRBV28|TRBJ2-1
CASSRSSGGSYNEQFF
TGTGCCAGCAGTAGATCTAGCGGGGGGTCCTACAATGAGCAGTTCTTC
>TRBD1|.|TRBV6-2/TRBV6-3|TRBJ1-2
CASSRDRAEVYGYTF
TGTGCCAGCAGCCGGGACAGGGCAGAGGTCTATGGCTACACCTTC
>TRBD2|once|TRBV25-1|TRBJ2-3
CASSGLDSTDTQYF
TGTGCCAGCTCCGGACTAGATAGCACAGATACGCAGTATTTT
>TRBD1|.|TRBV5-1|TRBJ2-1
CASSDGQGSYNEQFF
TGCGCCAGCAGCGACGGACAGGGTTCCTACAATGAGCAGTTCTTC
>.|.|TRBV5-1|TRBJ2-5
CASSSPSGGGPQETQYF
TGCGCCAGCAGCTCCCCCTCCGGTGGAGGTCCCCAAGAGACCCAGTACTTC
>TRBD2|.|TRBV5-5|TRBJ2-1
CASSLTSGVYNEQFF
TGTGCCAGCAGCTTGACTAGCGGTGTCTACAATGAGCAGTTCTTC
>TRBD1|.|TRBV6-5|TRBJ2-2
CASGRDSRRSGELFF
TGTGCCAGCGGCAGGGACAGCCGGAGGTCCGGGGAGCTGTTTTTT
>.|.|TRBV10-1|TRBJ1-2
CARSRGQSIRTHYGYTF
TGCGCCAGATCTCGCGGGCAGTCAATCCGAACACACTATGGCTACACCTTC
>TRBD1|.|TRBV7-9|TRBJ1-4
CASSFGTATNEKLFF
TGTGCCAGCAGCTTCGGGACAGCAACTAATGAAAAACTGTTTTTT
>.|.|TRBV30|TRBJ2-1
CAWSQGGGQFF
TGTGCCTGGAGCCAAGGGGGGGGGCAGTTCTTC
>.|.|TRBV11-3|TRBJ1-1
CASSFRGETEAFF
TGTGCCAGCAGCTTTCGGGGGGAGACTGAAGCTTTCTTT